The clone carrying this T cell receptor beta chain showed up just a few times. This may stem from a read error, because a much larger clone lies one nucleotide away. The sample belongs to a study of T-cell memory formation after mild COVID-19. The CDR3 contains 12 residues. The germline V and J ends were trimmed by 2 bases and 2 bases, with 2 bases remaining between them. Germline lookup yields CDR1 SGHTA and CDR2 FQGNSA. Using its own MiXCR run on the 5' RACE reads, TCRdb lists one record per CDR3 protein. Among 180,000 or so distinct CDR3 sequences listed, roughly 10% were seen once. The origin of this receptor is a man between 18 and 35 years old who had mild COVID-19 (a few samples of this study predate the infection). Cell type and time point are not known. The chain joins TRBV7-2 to TRBJ2-3; D unresolved. Sequencing was done on a sample of PBMCs or a T cell subset sorted from them (not recorded which). In nucleotides, the CDR3 is TGTGCCAGCAGCTTACACACAGATACGCAGTATTTT. Translated: CASSLHTDTQYF.